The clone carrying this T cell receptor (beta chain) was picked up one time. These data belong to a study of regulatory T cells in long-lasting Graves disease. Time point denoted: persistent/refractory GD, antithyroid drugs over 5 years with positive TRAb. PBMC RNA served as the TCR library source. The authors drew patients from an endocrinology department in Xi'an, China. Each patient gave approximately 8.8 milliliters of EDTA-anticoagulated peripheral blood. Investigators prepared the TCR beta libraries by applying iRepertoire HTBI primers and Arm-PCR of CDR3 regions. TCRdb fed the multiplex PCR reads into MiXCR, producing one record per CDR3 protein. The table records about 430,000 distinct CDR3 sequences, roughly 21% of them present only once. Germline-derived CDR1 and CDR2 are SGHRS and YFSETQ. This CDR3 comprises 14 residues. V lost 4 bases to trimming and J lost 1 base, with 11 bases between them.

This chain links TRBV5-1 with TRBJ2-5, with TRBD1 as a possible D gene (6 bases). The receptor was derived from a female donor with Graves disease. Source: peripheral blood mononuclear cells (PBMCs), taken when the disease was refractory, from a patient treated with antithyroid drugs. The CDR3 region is CASSPDRPQETQYF. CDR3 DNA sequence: TGCGCCAGCAGCCCGGACAGACCCCAAGAGACCCAGTACTTC.